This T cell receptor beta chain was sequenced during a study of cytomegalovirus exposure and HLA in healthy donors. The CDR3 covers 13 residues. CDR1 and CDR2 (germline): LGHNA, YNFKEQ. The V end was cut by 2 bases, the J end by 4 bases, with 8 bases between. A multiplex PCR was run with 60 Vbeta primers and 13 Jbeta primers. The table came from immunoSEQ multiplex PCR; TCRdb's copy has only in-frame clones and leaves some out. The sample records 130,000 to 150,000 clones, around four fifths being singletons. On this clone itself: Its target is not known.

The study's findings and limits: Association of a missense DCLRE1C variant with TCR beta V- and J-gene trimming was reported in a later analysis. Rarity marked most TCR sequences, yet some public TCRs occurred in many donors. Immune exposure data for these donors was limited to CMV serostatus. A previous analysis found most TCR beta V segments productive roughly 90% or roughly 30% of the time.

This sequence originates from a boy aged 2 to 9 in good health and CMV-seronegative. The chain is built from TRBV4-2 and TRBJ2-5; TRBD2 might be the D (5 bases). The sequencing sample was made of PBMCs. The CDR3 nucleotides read TGTGCCAGCAGCCAAATAGCGCTAGAGACCCAGTACTTC. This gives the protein CASSQIALETQYF.